The TCR beta chain under discussion was sequenced for a study of T-cell memory formation after mild COVID-19. Whole-study context: Largely donor-specific TCR clusters were found.

Regarding the study as a whole: Among clones contracting day 15 to 85, CD4/CD8 was balanced, whereas later expanders leaned CD4+.

Each CDR3 protein is one row after TCRdb ran MiXCR on the 5' RACE reads. The profile shows roughly 150,000 distinct CDR3 sequences, 14% of them singletons. This clonotype has just a few counts. No antigen is known for it. The sequenced sample was PBMCs or a T cell subset sorted from them (not recorded which). This receptor was obtained from an adult woman who had mild COVID-19 (a few samples of this study predate the infection). Cell type and time point are not known.

In DNA form, the CDR3 reads TGCAGTGCTAGAGTATGGGGGCCGAGACCAGAGACCCAGTACTTC. This gives the protein CSARVWGPRPETQYF. The rearrangement joins TRBV20-1 to TRBJ2-5; perhaps TRBD1 as D (6 bases). The CDR3 covers 15 residues. The germline V and J ends were trimmed by 1 base and 4 bases, with 16 bases remaining between them. Germline CDR1 DFQATT, CDR2 SNEGSKA (reference sequence).